This T cell receptor beta chain stems from a study of cytomegalovirus exposure and HLA in healthy donors. Findings and limits, study-wide: The tendency of first-cohort TCR clusters to co-occur in the 120 or so validation repertoires emerged from a later analysis.

Assay used: immunoSEQ multiplex PCR; TCRdb lists only in-frame clones, some missing. The data show 70,000 to 80,000 clones, 85% to 95% seen once. This clone was recorded once. What it recognizes is unknown. CDR1 and CDR2 (germline): MDHEN, SYDVKM. Losses at the gene ends were 7 bases for V and 0 bases for J; bases not matched to a gene: 31. The CDR3 covers 24 residues. The origin of this receptor is a young woman in good health and CMV-seropositive. This chain uses TRBV28 with TRBJ2-1; 9 bases align to TRBD2. Sequenced input: PBMCs. The CDR3 bases are TGTGCCAGCATCCGCTTTTTTAGGTCGCCCCCGACTAGCGGTCAGAGTAGCTCCTACAATGAGCAGTTCTTC. Translated: CASIRFFRSPPTSGQSSSYNEQFF.